The 14 T cell receptor beta chains below come from one sample, sequenced in a study of response to subunit inactivated influenza vaccine listed by TCRdb under 2018. Receptor amplification or capture employed RT-PCR. The run used an Illumina HiSeq 2500. TCRdb trimmed the raw reads at Q25, called clones with MiXCR and kept productive beta chains. Rows are combined by CDR3 protein, so each entry shows the most common genes and DNA. The sample records 500,000 or so distinct CDR3 sequences, approximately 16% of which are singletons. The ten largest account for roughly 3.1% of the sample. Sequences were derived from CD4+ T cells sorted from PBMCs, sampled less than 25 months after vaccination. The receptor source for this set is a man aged 45 to 70 who received an inactivated influenza vaccine. Donor details come from another sample of the same person, matched by shared clones.

In its sample, this clonotype was seen many times. V is TRBV12-3 or TRBV12-4 and J is TRBJ2-2; 7 nucleotides match TRBD1. J was trimmed by 6 bases and V by 7 bases; bases with no gene match: 8. The CDR3 contains 14 residues. The CDR3 DNA sequence: TGTGCCAGCAAAATGACAGGGTTGGCCGGGGAGCTGTTTTTT. Translation gives CASKMTGLAGELFF.

The V gene is TRBV5-4, the J gene TRBJ2-1; no clear D. This CDR3 contains 11 residues. Trimming removed 3 bases from V and 5 bases from J, with 3 bases in between. Germline CDR1 reads SGHNT; CDR2 reads YYREEE (reference sequence). CDR3 sequence (DNA): TGTGCCAGCAGCTATAACAATGAGCAGTTCTTC. Protein product: CASSYNNEQFF.

There are a few counts of this clonotype. This chain joins TRBV7-2 and TRBJ1-2; no reliable D call. There are 14 residues in the CDR3. V shed 0 bases and J shed 4 bases, with 9 bases lying between them. The germline V gene has CDR1 SGHTA and CDR2 FQGNSA. DNA for the CDR3: TGTGCCAGCAGCTTAGCAGCCAGTCCCTATGGCTACACCTTC. It yields the protein CASSLAASPYGYTF. Full variable domain (rest looked up from reference TRBV7-2 and TRBJ1-2): GAGVSQSPSNKVTEKGKDVELRCDPISGHTALYWYRQSLGQGLEFLIYFQGNSAPDKSGLPSDRFSAERTGGSVSTLTIQRTQQEDSAVYLCASSLAASPYGYTFGSGTRLTVV.

This chain connects TRBV20-1 to TRBJ2-3; possible D gene TRBD2, 5 bases. Germline V gene data show CDR1 as DFQATT and CDR2 as SNEGSKA (reference sequence). The CDR3 has 12 amino acids. Trimming took 2 bases from V and 6 from J, leaving 9 bases between them. In DNA, the CDR3 is TGCAGTGCTAGACCGGGGTGGGATACGCAGTATTTT. Translated: CSARPGWDTQYF.

The chain joins TRBV20-1 to TRBJ2-5; possible D gene TRBD2, 6 bases. The length of the CDR3 is 17 residues. V was pared by 0 bases and J by 5 bases, with 22 bases between. The germline V gene has CDR1 DFQATT and CDR2 SNEGSKA (reference sequence). DNA for the CDR3: TGCAGTGCTAGAGATTGGGGGACTGAAAAAAGACGGGAGACCCAGTACTTC. Its translation: CSARDWGTEKRRETQYF.

The chain employs TRBV6-1 and TRBJ1-1; D is uncertain. The CDR3 has 16 amino acids. The ends were cut back, 7 bases at V and 1 base at J, with 19 bases in the middle. Germline CDR1 is MNHNS and CDR2 is SASEGT. The CDR3 loop reads CASIDWGGKRNTEAFF. The CDR3 coding sequence is TGTGCCAGCATCGACTGGGGAGGAAAGCGGAACACTGAAGCTTTCTTT.

V is TRBV29-1 and J is TRBJ2-3, with D perhaps given as TRBD1 or TRBD2 (5 bases each). V lost 6 bases and J 3 bases, leaving 13 bases between the germline ends. This CDR3 spans 13 amino acids. In germline, CDR1 is SQVTM, CDR2 ANQGSEA. The CDR3 is CSVRGTETDTQYF. The CDR3 coding sequence is TGCAGCGTCCGAGGGACGGAGACAGATACGCAGTATTTT.

This clonotype showed up just a few times. The genes are TRBV20-1 and TRBJ2-5; 12 bases align to TRBD2. V was clipped by 6 bases and J by 3 bases; unmatched bases: 11. This CDR3 spans 16 amino acids. Germline lookup yields CDR1 DFQATT and CDR2 SNEGSKA (reference sequence). CDR3 protein: CSATPTSGGQEETQYF. CDR3 nucleotide sequence: TGCAGTGCCACCCCCACTAGCGGGGGGCAAGAAGAGACCCAGTACTTC.

The sample holds a few counts of this clonotype. The gene calls are TRBV6-5 and TRBJ2-1, with a tentative D call TRBD1 (6 bases). Per the germline V gene, CDR1 is MNHEY and CDR2 is SVGAGI. The CDR3 sequence is 15 residues long. Deletions cut 2 bases from V and 5 bases from J, with 13 bases between. CDR3 coding DNA: TGTGCCAGCAGTTACACACAGGGAGTTAACAATGAGCAGTTCTTC. Its translation is CASSYTQGVNNEQFF.

This clonotype was seen more than once but under ten times. The rearrangement links TRBV4-2 to TRBJ2-3; TRBD2 matches at 8 bases. This CDR3 contains 15 residues. Germline values: CDR1 LGHNA, CDR2 YNFKEQ. V shed 5 bases, J shed 1 base, and the junction held 5 bases outside the gene matches. CDR3 bases: TGTGCCAGCAGCGGGACTAGTCCCGGCACAGATACGCAGTATTTT. This sequence encodes CASSGTSPGTDTQYF.

This clonotype occurred many times. This rearrangement joins TRBV7-2 to TRBJ1-2, with D tentatively TRBD1 (5 bases). Deletions cut 5 bases from V and 10 bases from J, with 14 bases between. Germline lookup yields CDR1 SGHTA and CDR2 FQGNSA. The length of the CDR3 is 12 residues. CDR3 sequence reads: CASSPPGRPYTF. In DNA form, the CDR3 reads TGTGCCAGCAGCCCGCCGGGACGCCCCTACACCTTC.

V usage is TRBV20-1 and J usage is TRBJ2-1; TRBD2 aligns across 7 bases. CDR1 and CDR2 (germline): DFQATT, SNEGSKA (reference sequence). The CDR3 spans 15 residues. With 0 bases clipped from V and 6 bases from J, the junction kept 8 bases outside the gene matches. As DNA, the CDR3 is TGCAGTGCTAGAGATCGGACTAGATCTCTCAATGAGCAGTTCTTC. Translating gives CSARDRTRSLNEQFF.

This clonotype has a handful of counts. This chain joins TRBV2 and TRBJ1-5, with 11 bases aligning to TRBD1. Germline V gene sequence: CDR1 SNHLY, CDR2 FYNNEI. Trimming cost V 6 bases and J 6 bases; bases outside gene matches: 4. The CDR3 runs 14 residues. The CDR3: CASSAGTGGQPQHF. CDR3 bases: TGTGCCAGCAGCGCCGGGACAGGGGGTCAGCCCCAGCATTTT.

This chain uses TRBV6-2 or TRBV6-3 with TRBJ2-7, with no clear D. CDR3 size: 13 residues. The V gene's germline CDR1 is MNHEY and CDR2 SVGEGT. The V and J ends lost 2 bases and 2 bases respectively, with 7 bases between them. DNA of the CDR3: TGTGCCAGCAGTTACGGCGGTCCCTACGAGCAGTACTTC. Its translation is CASSYGGPYEQYF.